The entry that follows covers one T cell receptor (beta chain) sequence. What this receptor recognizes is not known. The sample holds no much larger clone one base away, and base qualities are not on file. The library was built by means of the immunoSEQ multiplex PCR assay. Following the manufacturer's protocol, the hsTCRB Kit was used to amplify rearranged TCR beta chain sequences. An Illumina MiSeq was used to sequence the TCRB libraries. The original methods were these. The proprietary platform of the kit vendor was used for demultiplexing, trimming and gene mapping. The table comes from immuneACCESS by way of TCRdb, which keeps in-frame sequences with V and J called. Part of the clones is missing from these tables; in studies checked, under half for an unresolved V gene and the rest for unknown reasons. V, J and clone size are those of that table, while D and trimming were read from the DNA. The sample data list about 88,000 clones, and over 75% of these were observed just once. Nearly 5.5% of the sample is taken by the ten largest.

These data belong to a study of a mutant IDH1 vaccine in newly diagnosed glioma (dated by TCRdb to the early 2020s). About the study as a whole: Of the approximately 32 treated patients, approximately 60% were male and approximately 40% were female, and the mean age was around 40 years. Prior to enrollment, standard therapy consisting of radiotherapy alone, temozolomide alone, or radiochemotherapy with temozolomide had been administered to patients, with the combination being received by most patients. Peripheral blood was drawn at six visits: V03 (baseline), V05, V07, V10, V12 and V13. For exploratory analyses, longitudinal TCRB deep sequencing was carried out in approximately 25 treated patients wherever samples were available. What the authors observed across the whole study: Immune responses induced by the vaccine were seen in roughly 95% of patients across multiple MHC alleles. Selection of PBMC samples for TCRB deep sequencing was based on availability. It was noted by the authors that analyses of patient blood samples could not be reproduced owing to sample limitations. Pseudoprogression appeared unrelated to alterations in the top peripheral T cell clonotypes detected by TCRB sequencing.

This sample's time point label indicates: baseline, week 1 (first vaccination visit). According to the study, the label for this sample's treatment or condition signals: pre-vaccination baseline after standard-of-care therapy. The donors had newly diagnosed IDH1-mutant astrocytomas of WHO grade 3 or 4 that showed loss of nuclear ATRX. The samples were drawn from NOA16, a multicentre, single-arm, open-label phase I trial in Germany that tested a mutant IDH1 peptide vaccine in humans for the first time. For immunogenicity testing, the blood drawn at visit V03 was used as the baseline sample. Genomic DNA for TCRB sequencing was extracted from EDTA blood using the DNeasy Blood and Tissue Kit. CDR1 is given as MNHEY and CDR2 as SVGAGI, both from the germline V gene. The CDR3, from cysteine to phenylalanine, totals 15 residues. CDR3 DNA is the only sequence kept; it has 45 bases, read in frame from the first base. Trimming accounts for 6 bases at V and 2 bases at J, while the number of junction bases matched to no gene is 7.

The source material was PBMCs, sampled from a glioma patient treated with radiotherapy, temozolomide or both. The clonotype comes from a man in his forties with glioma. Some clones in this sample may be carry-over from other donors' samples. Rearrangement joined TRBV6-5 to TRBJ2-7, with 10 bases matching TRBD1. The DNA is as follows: TGTGCCAGCAGGCTTTTCGGGACAGGGGCCTACGAGCAGTACTTC. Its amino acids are CASRLFGTGAYEQYF.